The 4 T cell receptor beta chains in this list originate from one sample, sequenced in a study of T cells in Graves' hyperthyroidism and ophthalmopathy. RNA transcripts gave rise to amplified TCR beta CDR3 regions. The study used the HTBI primer set for a first-round RT-PCR of the TCR CDR3. TCRdb analysed the multiplex PCR reads with MiXCR anew, one entry per CDR3 protein. The sample lists roughly 720,000 distinct CDR3 sequences, roughly 17% occurring once. Specimen: blood. All receptors come from a man aged 50 or older with Graves' hyperthyroidism.

At least ten counts were recorded for this clonotype. The chain uses TRBV29-1 and TRBJ2-5, with D maybe TRBD2 (5 bases). The CDR3 extends over 15 amino acids. From germline, CDR1 is SQVTM and CDR2 ANQGSEA. The V and J ends lost 5 bases and 0 bases respectively, with 16 bases between them. The CDR3 nucleotides are TGCAGCGTTCGCGATTTAGCGTGGGACCAAGAGACCCAGTACTTC. Residues: CSVRDLAWDQETQYF.

This chain links TRBV28 with TRBJ2-7; 7 bases match TRBD1. The length of the CDR3 is 12 residues. Per the germline V gene, CDR1 is MDHEN and CDR2 is SYDVKM. V was pared by 10 bases and J by 2 bases, with 5 bases of the junction left unmatched. CDR3 protein: CATTGATYEQYF. Here the CDR3 DNA reads TGTGCCACCACAGGGGCGACCTACGAGCAGTACTTC.

This clonotype showed up just a few times. The genes are TRBV7-3 and TRBJ2-1, with D unclear. Trimming cost V 1 base and J 10 bases, with 11 bases left between them. The CDR3 spans 13 residues. Germline assignment: CDR1 SGHTA and CDR2 FQGTGA. CDR3 in amino acids: CASSLSSVSEQFF. Written as DNA, the CDR3 is TGTGCCAGCAGCTTAAGTTCAGTGTCGGAGCAGTTCTTC.

This clonotype came up many times. This chain joins TRBV5-1 and TRBJ2-3, with D unresolved. CDR3 length: 16 residues. Germline V gene data show CDR1 as SGHRS and CDR2 as YFSETQ. The germline V and J ends were trimmed by 4 bases and 0 bases, with 15 bases remaining between them. The CDR3 DNA sequence: TGCGCCAGCAGCCGACCTACGATGGACAGCACAGATACGCAGTATTTT. It specifies CASSRPTMDSTDTQYF.